The 31 T cell receptor beta chains given below trace back to one sample, sequenced in a study of T cell repertoires in cytomegalovirus infection (dated by TCRdb to the late 2010s). The meaning of the sample's treatment or condition label: in vitro stimulation with specific CMV peptide epitopes to enrich CMV-specific T cells. The antigens these receptors bind are not known. For sequencing, an Illumina HiSeq 1500 was employed. The public sequencing data were trimmed at Q25 with fastp and processed into clonotypes with MiXCR by TCRdb, which kept only in-frame beta chains. Rows are unified per CDR3 protein, each entry keeping the most common DNA and genes. This sample has about 500,000 distinct CDR3 sequences in its table, and about 33% of those were observed once. The ten largest clones take up about a sixth of the sample. The source material was cultured PBMCs, sampled from culture after CMV antigen stimulation. The source is a human donor in good health (CMV status not recorded). Some clones in this sample may be carry-over from other donors' samples.

The chain uses TRBV5-4 and TRBJ1-2, with TRBD1 identical over 9 bases. CDR1 is SGHNT, CDR2 YYREEE, per germline (reference sequence). V trimming: 4 bases; J trimming: 1 base; junction bases outside the gene matches: 2. The CDR3 contains 14 residues. The CDR3 coding sequence is TGTGCCAGCAGCGGGACAGGGCATAACTATGGCTACACCTTC. Its protein is CASSGTGHNYGYTF.

V gene TRBV27 combines with J gene TRBJ2-1; D remains unclear. This CDR3 is 17 amino acids long. The germline gives CDR1 MNHEY, CDR2 SMNVEV (reference sequence). The V end lost 5 bases, the J end lost 4 bases, and 21 bases lay between the germline ends. The CDR3 protein is CASSPPRLTGRYNEQFF. CDR3 DNA: TGTGCCAGCAGTCCCCCTCGCCTAACGGGCCGATACAATGAGCAGTTCTTC.

This chain connects TRBV20-1 to TRBJ2-3, with 10 bases fitting TRBD2. Trimming took 5 bases from V and 1 from J; bases not matched to a gene: 6. Per germline, CDR1 DFQATT and CDR2 SNEGSKA (reference sequence). The CDR3 totals 15 residues. The CDR3 DNA reads TGCAGTGCTTCGTCCCTAGCGGGAGGCACAGATACGCAGTATTTT. Its translation is CSASSLAGGTDTQYF.

The chain combines TRBV15 with TRBJ1-3; 7 bases align to TRBD1. Germline assignment: CDR1 LNHNV and CDR2 YYDKDF (reference sequence). J was trimmed by 2 bases and V by 1 base; bases with no gene match: 5. The CDR3 length is 16 residues. The CDR3 DNA reads TGTGCCACCAGCAGAGCAGGAGGGGGCCCTGGAAACACCATATATTTT. As protein: CATSRAGGGPGNTIYF.

Worth noting for this clonotype: A read error may explain this, as a much larger clone is one base away. CDR3 nucleotides: TGTGCCAGCAGCTCCTGGGACTCCACAGATACGCAGAATTTT. Protein sequence: CASSSWDSTDTQNF. The chain recombines TRBV7-2 with TRBJ2-3; D might be TRBD2 (6 bases). The CDR3 covers 14 residues. Germline CDR1 SGHTA, CDR2 FQGNSA.

A word on this clonotype: One end of the junction does not line up with germline, which may come from a read error. This chain joins TRBV27 and TRBJ2-2; D not certain. The CDR3 has 14 amino acids. CDR1 and CDR2 (germline): MNHEY, SMNVEV (reference sequence). Here the CDR3 reads CASNLRKGTGELFF. The CDR3 DNA follows: TGTGCCAGCAATTTAAGAAAAGGGACCGGGGAGCTGTTTTTT.

V gene TRBV4-3 combines with J gene TRBJ1-3, with TRBD1 matching 9 bases. CDR3 size: 17 residues. V gave up 2 bases and J gave up 0 bases; unmatched junction bases: 5. CDR1 is LGHNA, CDR2 YSLEER, per germline. CDR3 loop: CASSQTGTGISGNTIYF. CDR3 DNA sequence: TGCGCCAGCAGCCAAACCGGGACAGGGATCTCTGGAAACACCATATATTTT.

The V call is TRBV12-3 or TRBV12-4, the J call TRBJ2-6; weak D call: TRBD1 (5 bases). The CDR3 has 16 amino acids. V was shortened by 4 bases and J by 2 bases, with 12 bases between the two germline ends. The CDR3 nucleotides are TGTGCCAGCAGTTCACGGTCCAGGGCTGGGGCCAACGTCCTGACTTTC. It codes for CASSSRSRAGANVLTF.

The chain joins TRBV28 to TRBJ2-5; D might be TRBD1 (5 bases). Trimming left V 6 bases short and J 1 base short, with 12 bases between. This CDR3 has 14 amino acids. Germline lookup yields CDR1 MDHEN and CDR2 SYDVKM. The CDR3 DNA is TGTGCCAGCAGCCAGGGATCCCGCCAAGAGACCCAGTACTTC. This codes for CASSQGSRQETQYF.

V gene TRBV29-1 combines with J gene TRBJ2-3; 12 bases match TRBD2. There are 18 residues in the CDR3. CDR1 and CDR2 (germline): SQVTM, ANQGSEA. Trimming took 4 bases from V and 4 from J; bases not matched to a gene: 15. The CDR3 reads CSVVSFAASGRAADTQYF. CDR3 bases: TGCAGCGTTGTCAGTTTTGCCGCTAGCGGGAGGGCTGCAGATACGCAGTATTTT.

Only a few counts were recorded for this clonotype. The CDR3 coding sequence is TGTGCCAGCACCCGGGGACCTGAGCAGTTCTTC. Amino acid sequence: CASTRGPEQFF. This sequence joins TRBV7-9 and TRBJ2-1; D tentatively fits TRBD1 or TRBD2 (5 bases each). V lost 7 bases and J 9 bases, leaving 10 bases between the germline ends. CDR1 and CDR2 (germline): SEHNR, FQNEAQ (reference sequence). The CDR3 has 11 residues.

This clonotype was seen ten or more times. The rearrangement uses TRBV28 and TRBJ1-6; 8 bases are shared with TRBD1. Germline V gene sequence: CDR1 MDHEN, CDR2 SYDVKM. The CDR3 contains 18 residues. Trimming at V came to 7 bases and at J to 5 bases, leaving 16 bases not matched to a gene. CDR3 amino acids: CASTPSTGGVFNNSPLHF. The CDR3 DNA reads TGTGCCAGCACGCCATCTACAGGGGGTGTTTTCAATAATTCACCCCTCCACTTT.

The rearrangement uses TRBV29-1 and TRBJ2-4; possible D gene TRBD1, 6 bases. Germline assignment: CDR1 SQVTM and CDR2 ANQGSEA. Trimming took 7 bases from V and 6 from J, leaving 10 bases between them. The CDR3 is 11 residues long. The CDR3 region is CSAGDTNIQYF. Written as DNA, the CDR3 is TGCAGCGCCGGGGACACAAACATTCAGTACTTC.

The chain links TRBV4-1 to TRBJ2-7, with D tentatively TRBD2 (6 bases). Germline V gene lookup returns CDR1 MGHRA and CDR2 YSYEKL. The V and J ends lost 4 bases and 0 bases respectively, with 16 bases between them. CDR3 length: 16 amino acids. The CDR3 DNA reads as TGCGCCAGCAGCCCCACGCCGGGGGTGAGCTCCTACGAGCAGTACTTC. As protein: CASSPTPGVSSYEQYF.

This clonotype has only a few counts. The chain is built from TRBV7-8 and TRBJ2-5; D is uncertain. In germline, CDR1 is SGHVS, CDR2 FQNEAQ. The CDR3 is 16 amino acids. V was cut by 2 bases and J by 2 bases, with 15 bases left in between. CDR3 nucleotides: TGTGCCAGCAGCTTACGGCCGGCGGCCGCTCAAGAGACCCAGTACTTC. It translates to CASSLRPAAAQETQYF. The full variable domain, rest sourced from reference TRBV7-8 and TRBJ2-5, is GAGVSQSPRYKVAKRGQDVALRCDPISGHVSLFWYQQALGQGPEFLTYFQNEAQLDKSGLPSDRFFAERPEGSVSTLKIQRTQQEDSAVYLCASSLRPAAAQETQYFGPGTRLLVL.

This clonotype was observed many times. This chain uses TRBV7-9 with TRBJ2-5; TRBD1 matches at 10 bases. Germline CDR1 and CDR2: SEHNR and FQNEAQ (reference sequence). With V trimmed by 1 base and J by 4 bases, 3 bases remained unmatched. The CDR3 contains 15 residues. The CDR3 nucleotides are TGTGCCAGCAGCTTAGTGGGACAGGGGCGAGAGACCCAGTACTTC. Translation: CASSLVGQGRETQYF.

This clonotype was recorded a few times. The rearrangement links TRBV7-2 to TRBJ2-2, with D unclear. The CDR3 is 13 amino acids. The germline CDR1 and CDR2 sequences are SGHTA and FQGNSA. The V and J ends lost 5 bases and 6 bases respectively, with 10 bases between them. CDR3 DNA: TGTGCCAGCAGCATCTATGGTTCCGGGGAGCTGTTTTTT. Residues: CASSIYGSGELFF.

This clonotype was counted at least ten times. V gene TRBV7-2 combines with J gene TRBJ2-1; 14 bases match TRBD2. Per the germline V gene, CDR1 is SGHTA and CDR2 is FQGNSA. V lost 5 bases, J lost 9 bases, and 9 bases stayed unmatched. This CDR3 has 16 amino acids. CDR3 loop: CASSPTGTSGSREQFF. The CDR3 bases are TGTGCCAGCAGCCCCACCGGGACTAGCGGGAGTCGTGAGCAGTTCTTC.

This clonotype was picked up a small number of times. The V gene is TRBV28, the J gene TRBJ2-7, with 9 bases identical to TRBD1. V gave up 6 bases and J gave up 5 bases; unmatched junction bases: 8. CDR1 MDHEN and CDR2 SYDVKM come from the germline V gene. The CDR3 is 14 amino acids. The CDR3 loop is CASRERDRVNEQYF. The CDR3 DNA sequence: TGTGCCAGCAGAGAGCGGGACAGGGTCAACGAGCAGTACTTC. The full variable domain, its missing parts supplied by reference TRBV28 and TRBJ2-7, is DVKVTQSSRYLVKRTGEKVFLECVQDMDHENMFWYRQDPGLGLRLIYFSYDVKMKEKGDIPEGYSVSREKKERFSLILESASTNQTSMYLCASRERDRVNEQYFGPGTRLTVT.

This chain joins TRBV7-2 and TRBJ2-1; 9 bases fit TRBD2. The V gene's germline CDR1 is SGHTA and CDR2 FQGNSA. The V gene end was trimmed by 11 bases and the J gene end by 6 bases; junction bases not matched to a gene: 5. The CDR3 is 12 amino acids. CDR3 amino acids: CAGLAGVNEQFF. The CDR3 region has the DNA TGTGCCGGTTTAGCGGGAGTCAATGAGCAGTTCTTC.

The chain uses TRBV20-1 and TRBJ2-7; possible D gene TRBD2, 6 bases. CDR1 is DFQATT and CDR2 is SNEGSKA in the germline V gene (reference sequence). The ends were cut back, 3 bases at V and 2 bases at J, with 23 bases in the middle. CDR3 length: 17 amino acids. The CDR3 is CSARGRQQQRWAYEQYF. Here the CDR3 DNA reads TGCAGTGCTAGGGGGAGGCAGCAGCAGAGATGGGCCTACGAGCAGTACTTC.

This clonotype appeared a few times. The gene calls are TRBV19 and TRBJ1-4, with D possibly being TRBD1 (6 bases). The CDR3 runs 13 residues. With 5 bases removed from V and 10 bases from J, the gap between germline ends came to 14 bases. From germline, CDR1 is LNHDA and CDR2 SQIVND (reference sequence). CDR3 residues: CASSADSPGKLFF. As DNA, the CDR3 is TGTGCCAGTAGTGCGGACAGCCCGGGAAAACTGTTTTTT. Full variable domain (remainder filled in from reference TRBV19 and TRBJ1-4): DGGITQSPKYLFRKEGQNVTLSCEQNLNHDAMYWYRQDPGQGLRLIYYSQIVNDFQKGDIAEGYSVSREKKESFPLTVTSAQKNPTAFYLCASSADSPGKLFFGSGTQLSVL.

The V and J genes are TRBV11-2 and TRBJ2-3; D not certain. Per germline, CDR1 SGHAT and CDR2 FQNNGV. The CDR3 runs 14 residues. The V and J ends lost 7 bases and 1 base respectively, with 12 bases between them. CDR3 residues: CASTLIPGTDTQYF. DNA of the CDR3: TGTGCCAGCACCCTGATCCCGGGCACAGATACGCAGTATTTT. The full variable domain, completed using reference TRBV11-2 and TRBJ2-3, is EAGVAQSPRYKIIEKRQSVAFWCNPISGHATLYWYQQILGQGPKLLIQFQNNGVVDDSQLPKDRFSAERLKGVDSTLKIQPAKLEDSAVYLCASTLIPGTDTQYFGPGTRLTVL.

Ten or more counts support this clonotype. The CDR3 DNA reads as TGCAGTGCTAGGGAATTCGGGTCAGACCAGGGAGGGGACTATGGCTACACCTTC. It yields the protein CSAREFGSDQGGDYGYTF. The chain recombines TRBV20-1 with TRBJ1-2, with a weak D call TRBD1 (5 bases). V was pared by 3 bases and J by 3 bases, with 26 bases between. This CDR3 is built from 18 residues. Looked up from germline, CDR1 is DFQATT and CDR2 is SNEGSKA (reference sequence).

V is TRBV15 and J is TRBJ2-1; D perhaps matches TRBD2 (5 bases). Per the germline V gene, CDR1 is LNHNV and CDR2 is YYDKDF (reference sequence). V was trimmed by 4 bases and J by 0 bases, leaving 10 bases between them. There are 15 residues in the CDR3. The CDR3 DNA sequence: TGTGCCACCAGCACACCCAGCGGCTCCTACAATGAGCAGTTCTTC. Residues: CATSTPSGSYNEQFF.

The chain combines TRBV7-8 with TRBJ1-2; D perhaps matches TRBD1 (5 bases). The CDR3 extends over 16 amino acids. Germline values: CDR1 SGHVS, CDR2 FQNEAQ. V was shortened by 5 bases and J by 4 bases, with 20 bases between the two germline ends. CDR3 protein: CASSHTRVRASYGYTF. CDR3 nucleotide sequence: TGTGCCAGCAGCCATACCAGGGTCAGAGCTAGCTATGGCTACACCTTC.

This chain joins TRBV6-1 and TRBJ2-3; the D call may be TRBD1 or TRBD2 (5 bases each). The CDR3 loop spans 17 amino acids. Trimming removed 5 bases at V and 1 base at J, with 19 bases between. CDR1 is MNHNS, CDR2 SASEGT, per germline. This chain's CDR3 is CASSSPPLRGRTDTQYF. The CDR3, as DNA: TGTGCCAGCAGTTCTCCGCCTCTGAGGGGTCGCACAGATACGCAGTATTTT.

Only a few counts were recorded for this clonotype. The rearrangement links TRBV7-8 to TRBJ2-5; D is possibly TRBD2 (6 bases). The V and J ends lost 6 bases and 1 base respectively, with 12 bases between them. Germline loops: CDR1 SGHVS, CDR2 FQNEAQ. This CDR3 is built from 14 residues. The CDR3 coding sequence is TGTGCCAGCAGTAATAGCGGAACCCAAGAGACCCAGTACTTC. Translation: CASSNSGTQETQYF.

On this clonotype: At one end the junction does not follow the germline gene, possibly because of a read error. The gene calls are TRBV4-1 and TRBJ2-1; TRBD2 matches 7 bases. This CDR3 is built from 14 residues. The germline CDR1 and CDR2 sequences are MGHRA and YSYEKL. The DNA of the CDR3 is TGCGCCAGCGGCCAGGAGGACCTGGGGAGGGCCGAGTTCTTC. This translates into CASGQEDLGRAEFF.

This clonotype was seen a handful of times. This chain links TRBV11-2 with TRBJ2-1; unclear D gene. The length of the CDR3 is 17 residues. Per germline, CDR1 SGHAT and CDR2 FQNNGV. V lost 2 bases and J 0 bases, leaving 14 bases between the germline ends. CDR3 in DNA: TGTGCCAGCAGCTTAACCCGACTCGCGAGCTCCTACAATGAGCAGTTCTTC. Translation gives CASSLTRLASSYNEQFF.

This chain links TRBV3-1 with TRBJ2-7; D is unresolved. The germline CDR1 and CDR2 sequences are LGHDT and YNNKEL (reference sequence). The CDR3 length is 12 residues. V was pared by 1 base and J by 5 bases, with 6 bases between. This CDR3 is CASSQVSHEQYF. The CDR3 coding sequence is TGTGCCAGCAGCCAAGTTAGCCACGAGCAGTACTTC.